Below, 9 T cell receptor beta chains from the same sample are listed, as sequenced in a study of T-cell memory formation after mild COVID-19. TCRdb passed the 5' RACE reads through MiXCR, listing each CDR3 protein once. The sample lists approximately 300,000 distinct CDR3 sequences; 15% were seen once. The sample was PBMCs or a T cell subset sorted from them (not recorded which). These receptors were obtained from a man aged 18 to 30 who had mild COVID-19 (a few samples of this study predate the infection). Cell type and time point are not known.

A few counts support this clonotype. The chain joins TRBV29-1 to TRBJ2-3; no firm D call. CDR1 SQVTM and CDR2 ANQGSEA come from the germline V gene. Trimming removed 7 bases at V and 0 bases at J, with 14 bases between. This CDR3 is 14 amino acids long. In DNA, the CDR3 is TGCAGCGCCAAGCCGATAGCTAGCACAGATACGCAGTATTTT. Protein product: CSAKPIASTDTQYF.

In this sample, this clonotype turned up many times. The J gene is TRBJ2-2, the V gene TRBV6-2 or TRBV6-3; no reliable D call. The CDR3 spans 14 residues. Germline CDR1 is MNHEY and CDR2 is SVGEGT. Trimming removed 4 bases at V and 0 bases at J, with 6 bases between. The CDR3 DNA is TGTGCCAGCAGTTGGCAAACGAACACCGGGGAGCTGTTTTTT. Residues: CASSWQTNTGELFF.

This clonotype has only a few counts. The chain has TRBV6-5 and TRBJ1-1, with a weak D call TRBD1 (6 bases). V lost 0 bases, J lost 6 bases, and 11 bases lay in between. The CDR3 totals 14 residues. CDR1 MNHEY and CDR2 SVGAGI come from the germline V gene. The CDR3 bases are TGTGCCAGCAGTTACTCCTGGACAGCTGCTGAAGCTTTCTTT. Translating gives CASSYSWTAAEAFF.

The rearrangement uses TRBV29-1 and TRBJ1-2; D is undetermined. CDR1 is SQVTM and CDR2 is ANQGSEA in the germline V gene. V was trimmed by 4 bases and J by 4 bases, leaving 10 bases between them. The CDR3 covers 12 residues. Written as DNA, the CDR3 is TGCAGCGTTGGGGTCTCCTCCTATGGCTACACCTTC. The encoded protein is CSVGVSSYGYTF.

This clonotype was detected only a few times. The rearrangement joins TRBV19 to TRBJ1-5, with 7 nucleotides matching TRBD1. The CDR3 length is 15 residues. V shed 5 bases, J shed 0 bases, and the junction held 4 bases outside the gene matches. Germline assignment: CDR1 LNHDA and CDR2 SQIVND (reference sequence). CDR3 loop: CASSRQGYSNQPQHF. DNA for the CDR3: TGTGCCAGTAGTCGACAGGGATATAGCAATCAGCCCCAGCATTTT.

This clonotype showed up just a few times. The rearrangement uses TRBV6-2 or TRBV6-3 and TRBJ2-5; tentative D call: TRBD1 (6 bases). Trimming shortened V by 6 bases and J by 4 bases, and 21 bases separated the two germline ends. This CDR3 has 16 amino acids. Germline CDR1 reads MNHEY; CDR2 reads SVGEGT. CDR3 sequence: CASRDSRDIRGETQYF. In DNA form, the CDR3 reads TGTGCCAGCAGAGACAGCCGGGACATACGGGGAGAGACCCAGTACTTC.

The V gene is TRBV3-1, the J gene TRBJ2-5, with D hard to call. The germline V and J ends were trimmed by 4 bases and 7 bases, with 16 bases remaining between them. Germline lookup yields CDR1 LGHDT and CDR2 YNNKEL (reference sequence). CDR3 length: 14 amino acids. The CDR3 DNA is TGTGCCAGCAGCCCGACCCAAGCAGTGGGGACCCAGTACTTC. It yields the protein CASSPTQAVGTQYF.

There are many counts of this clonotype. The chain combines TRBV9 with TRBJ1-5; no firm D call. Looked up from germline, CDR1 is SGDLS and CDR2 is YYNGEE. This CDR3 has 15 residues. V was cut by 3 bases and J by 0 bases, with 10 bases left in between. CDR3 region: CASSADMYSNQPQHF. The CDR3 DNA reads TGTGCCAGCAGCGCCGATATGTATAGCAATCAGCCCCAGCATTTT.

This clonotype was recorded many times. The rearrangement uses TRBV5-1 and TRBJ2-5, with a tentative D call TRBD2 (5 bases). The CDR3 is 15 amino acids. Trimming cost V 0 bases and J 3 bases, with 12 bases left between them. Germline CDR1 reads SGHRS; CDR2 reads YFSETQ. The CDR3 reads CASSLAAGLKETQYF. The DNA of the CDR3 is TGCGCCAGCAGCTTGGCGGCAGGACTTAAAGAGACCCAGTACTTC.